This T cell receptor beta chain was documented in a study of beta chain features in type 1 diabetes. The overall study: The examined sorted cells totaled under 120 million across samples.

Points from the study as a whole: For patients, the naive, central memory and Treg TCRB repertoires appeared more alike than for healthy donors. Among patients with Type 1 diabetes, TCRB CDR3s were moderately but significantly shorter in every one of the four CD4+ subsets. Insertion counts at VDJ junctions were lower in type 1 diabetes patients, who also showed more deletions there.

As regards this clone: No antigen is known for it.

The V gene lost 6 bases and the J gene lost 4 bases, with 9 bases spanning the gap. Per germline, CDR1 KGHSH and CDR2 LQKENI. This CDR3 is 12 amino acids long. Isolated RNA was reverse transcribed in full, so expressed TCRB transcripts were sequenced. Naive, central memory and regulatory T cell samples yielded about 3.57 million reads on average. Assay used: immunoSEQ multiplex PCR; TCRdb lists only in-frame clones, some missing. Here the sample spans about 640,000 clones, under 15% being singletons. The sample comprised naive CD4+ T cells from blood. The source of this sequence is a man under 40 with type 1 diabetes. The V call is TRBV18, the J call TRBJ2-5; D gene ambiguous. In DNA, the CDR3 is TGTGCCAGCTCTGATGCCGGAGAGACCCAGTACTTC. This sequence encodes CASSDAGETQYF.